One and the same sample provided the 10 T cell receptor beta chains below, sequenced in a study of radiotherapy plus CTLA-4 blockade in lung cancer. TCRdb's copy holds only in-frame clones and misses some; the assay was immunoSEQ multiplex PCR. In the table there are tens of thousands of clones, around 86% of which are singletons. The sequencing used peripheral blood, collected from a patient treated with radiotherapy plus ipilimumab. The receptors originated from a human donor with non-small cell lung cancer who had stable disease on radiotherapy plus ipilimumab.

The chain is built from TRBV28 and TRBJ2-5, with 11 bases aligning to TRBD2. The junction had 17 bases not matched to a gene; V was cut back by 6 bases and J by 5 bases. Germline V gives CDR1 MDHEN, CDR2 SYDVKM. The CDR3 contains 18 residues. Here the CDR3 reads CASRKAARLAGGRETQYF. The CDR3 nucleotides read TGTGCCAGCAGGAAAGCTGCCAGGCTAGCGGGAGGCCGTGAGACCCAGTACTTC.

The chain couples TRBV1 to TRBJ2-6; TRBD2, the table's D call, lacks a check against the DNA. TRBV1 is a pseudogene locus. The CDR3 consists of 18 residues. In DNA, the CDR3 is TGCACCAGCAGTGTAGCTGGTTTTGCACAAAGTCGGGCCAACGTCCTGACTTTC. Protein product: CTSSVAGFAQSRANVLTF.

Only one count was recorded for this clone. V is TRBV2 and J is TRBJ1-1; 8 bases agree with TRBD1. Trimming at V came to 2 bases and at J to 1 base, leaving 9 bases not matched to a gene. CDR1 and CDR2 from the germline V gene are SNHLY and FYNNEI. This CDR3 has 17 amino acids. As DNA, the CDR3 is TGTGCCAGCAGTGAATGGGGCAGGGGGCTAAGGAACACTGAAGCTTTCTTT. This sequence encodes CASSEWGRGLRNTEAFF. Together with reference TRBV2 and TRBJ1-1, the CDR3 gives the full variable domain: EPEVTQTPSHQVTQMGQEVILRCVPISNHLYFYWYRQILGQKVEFLVSFYNNEISEKSEIFDDQFSVERPDGSNFTLKIRSTKLEDSAMYFCASSEWGRGLRNTEAFFGQGTRLTVV.

The V gene is TRBV28, the J gene TRBJ2-7; 8 nucleotides agree with TRBD1. The CDR3 is 13 residues long. After removal of 6 bases from V and 3 bases from J, the junction contained 4 bases not matched to a gene. Germline-derived CDR1 and CDR2 are MDHEN and SYDVKM. The DNA of the CDR3 is TGTGCCAGCAGCCGCGGACAGGGCTACGAGCAGTACTTC. It codes for CASSRGQGYEQYF.

In the case of this clone: Other DNA sequences of this sample code for an identical CDR3. The chain has TRBV28 and TRBJ2-7, with D possibly being TRBD2 (7 bases). V was pared by 6 bases and J by 1 base, with 10 bases between. CDR1 and CDR2 from the germline V gene are MDHEN and SYDVKM. The length of the CDR3 is 13 residues. In DNA, the CDR3 is TGTGCCAGCAGGGGAGGGGGGTCCTACGAGCAGTACTTC. It translates to CASRGGGSYEQYF.

The chain uses TRBV7-2 and TRBJ2-5; TRBD2 matches 9 bases. Germline V lookup: CDR1 SGHTA, CDR2 FQGNSA. Germline trimming cut 0 bases from V and 1 base from J; bases unmatched to any gene: 6. This CDR3 has 17 amino acids. CDR3 in amino acids: CASSLALAGGLQETQYF. The CDR3 region has the DNA TGTGCCAGCAGCTTAGCGCTGGCGGGGGGGCTCCAAGAGACCCAGTACTTC.

The chain recombines TRBV9 with TRBJ2-3; no clear D. The germline V and J ends were trimmed by 0 bases and 3 bases, with 17 bases remaining between them. The length of the CDR3 is 17 residues. Looked up from germline, CDR1 is SGDLS and CDR2 is YYNGEE. The CDR3 DNA is TGTGCCAGCAGCGTAGGGTCGGGCTTTGTAGTGACAGATACGCAGTATTTT. Its translation: CASSVGSGFVVTDTQYF.

J is TRBJ2-6 and V is TRBV5-1; D is ambiguous. Per the germline V gene, CDR1 is SGHRS and CDR2 is YFSETQ. This CDR3 has 15 residues. Trimming took 4 bases from V and 2 from J, leaving 10 bases between them. CDR3 sequence reads: CASSPSAPGANVLTF. The CDR3 coding sequence is TGCGCCAGCAGCCCATCAGCCCCTGGGGCCAACGTCCTGACTTTC.

The chain recombines TRBV27 with TRBJ2-2; D remains ambiguous. Trimming stripped 0 bases from V and 2 bases from J, with 7 bases between. The CDR3 extends over 15 amino acids. In germline, CDR1 is MNHEY, CDR2 SMNVEV (reference sequence). The CDR3, as DNA: TGTGCCAGCAGTTTATCTGGGCGCAACACCGGGGAGCTGTTTTTT. As protein: CASSLSGRNTGELFF.

This clone was seen a single time. The gene calls are TRBV19 and TRBJ1-1, with 10 bases aligning to TRBD1. This CDR3 is 17 amino acids long. Trimming took 3 bases from V and 3 from J; bases not matched to a gene: 10. Germline-derived CDR1 and CDR2 are LNHDA and SQIVND (reference sequence). CDR3 residues: CASSILGQGRKDTEAFF. CDR3 in DNA: TGTGCCAGTAGTATCCTGGGACAGGGGAGAAAGGACACTGAAGCTTTCTTT.